These 30 T cell receptor beta chains were all obtained from the same sample, sequenced in a study of T cell changes during pregnancy in multiple sclerosis. Repertoires were generated with immunoSEQ multiplex PCR, while TCRdb's copy carries only in-frame clones and drops some. The table has tens of thousands of clones, under 95% seen once. Material: CD4+ T cells from peripheral blood mononuclear cells, obtained after pregnancy. The receptors come from a female donor with multiple sclerosis, enrolled in a pregnancy study.

The CDR3, as DNA: TGCGCCAGCAGCTTGGGACAGGGAGGTGCAGATACGCAGTATTTT. Translation: CASSLGQGGADTQYF. The V call is TRBV5-1, the J call TRBJ2-3; tentative D call: TRBD1 (7 bases). The V and J ends lost 0 bases and 4 bases respectively, with 12 bases between them. Germline values: CDR1 SGHRS, CDR2 YFSETQ. The CDR3 is 15 amino acids.

This chain connects TRBV27 to TRBJ2-7; D is perhaps TRBD1 (6 bases). V was trimmed by 0 bases and J by 3 bases, leaving 15 bases between them. The germline CDR1 and CDR2 sequences are MNHEY and SMNVEV (reference sequence). The CDR3 is 16 amino acids. The CDR3 DNA is TGTGCCAGCAGTTTATCGGGACACCCGGACGACTACGAGCAGTACTTC. Residues: CASSLSGHPDDYEQYF.

The gene calls are TRBV27 and TRBJ2-2, with 8 bases identical to TRBD1. The CDR3 covers 13 residues. CDR1 is MNHEY and CDR2 is SMNVEV in the germline V gene (reference sequence). V shed 6 bases and J 9 bases; nucleotides not matched to a gene: 6. CDR3 in amino acids: CASRPPGGRELFF. The CDR3 bases are TGTGCCAGCAGACCTCCAGGGGGCCGGGAGCTGTTTTTT.

This chain uses TRBV5-1 with TRBJ2-2, with 8 bases fitting TRBD1. The trim removed 3 bases at V and 4 bases at J, leaving 8 bases unmatched. Germline V CDR1 and CDR2: SGHRS, YFSETQ. CDR3 length: 16 amino acids. The CDR3 here is CASSWGGQGGTGELFF. CDR3 nucleotide sequence: TGCGCCAGCAGCTGGGGTGGACAGGGAGGCACCGGGGAGCTGTTTTTT.

This clone occurred once. The chain couples TRBV11-2 to TRBJ2-7; 10 nucleotides align to TRBD1. The germline V gene has CDR1 SGHAT and CDR2 FQNNGV. The V segment lost 6 bases and the J segment 2 bases; nucleotides outside the gene matches: 7. The CDR3 length is 15 residues. CDR3 protein: CASSGAGQGPYEQYF. As DNA, the CDR3 is TGTGCCAGCAGTGGGGCGGGACAGGGGCCCTACGAGCAGTACTTC.

J is TRBJ2-3 and V is TRBV5-1; D ambiguous. V was shortened by 4 bases and J by 3 bases, with 15 bases between the two germline ends. This CDR3 has 15 amino acids. Germline V gene data show CDR1 as SGHRS and CDR2 as YFSETQ. The CDR3 nucleotides read TGCGCCAGCAGCCTCGGTTTGTTATGGACAGATACGCAGTATTTT. This gives the protein CASSLGLLWTDTQYF.

The chain combines TRBV6-1 with TRBJ1-1; unclear D gene. Trimming took 2 bases from V and 5 from J, leaving 12 bases between them. Germline CDR1 MNHNS, CDR2 SASEGT. The CDR3 totals 14 residues. The CDR3 DNA follows: TGTGCCAGCAGTGAATTATTTACATTTACTGAAGCTTTCTTT. Residues: CASSELFTFTEAFF.

V is TRBV5-1 and J is TRBJ2-2, with 11 bases aligning to TRBD1. The CDR3 is made up of 17 amino acids. The V and J ends lost 1 base and 5 bases, in that order; junction bases with no gene match: 7. The germline gives CDR1 SGHRS, CDR2 YFSETQ. DNA of the CDR3: TGCGCCAGCAGCTTGCTGGTGGGGACAGGGGGGACCGGGGAGCTGTTTTTT. Translated, it gives CASSLLVGTGGTGELFF. Complete variable domain (other parts from reference TRBV5-1 and TRBJ2-2): KAGVTQTPRYLIKTRGQQVTLSCSPISGHRSVSWYQQTPGQGLQFLFEYFSETQRNKGNFPGRFSGRQFSNSRSEMNVSTLELGDSALYLCASSLLVGTGGTGELFFGEGSRLTVL.

This clone was seen more than once but under ten times. This chain joins TRBV18 and TRBJ1-4; TRBD1 matches at 7 bases. This CDR3 has 16 amino acids. Germline V gene lookup returns CDR1 KGHSH and CDR2 LQKENI. J was trimmed by 9 bases and V by 2 bases; bases with no gene match: 12. DNA of the CDR3: TGTGCCAGCTCACCAATTCTAGGACAGGCCAGTCAAAAACTGTTTTTT. Protein: CASSPILGQASQKLFF.

The rearrangement uses TRBV29-1 and TRBJ1-3; D gene uncertain. Trimming cost V 5 bases and J 1 base, with 9 bases left between them. The CDR3 consists of 13 residues. Looked up from germline, CDR1 is SQVTM and CDR2 is ANQGSEA. The CDR3 sequence is CSVTRQSGNTIYF. The CDR3 DNA reads as TGCAGCGTTACGAGACAATCTGGAAACACCATATATTTT.

This clone was observed once. The rearrangement joins TRBV7-9 to TRBJ1-2, with a tentative D call TRBD1 (5 bases). The CDR3 runs to 13 residues. Germline-derived CDR1 and CDR2 are SEHNR and FQNEAQ (reference sequence). Trimming pared 5 bases from V and 4 bases from J, leaving 11 bases between. The CDR3 coding sequence is TGTGCCAGCAGCCGTGCGGACACCTATGGCTACACCTTC. Protein: CASSRADTYGYTF.

This chain connects TRBV28 to TRBJ1-2, with 7 bases that match TRBD1. V lost 6 bases, J lost 3 bases, and 19 bases stayed unmatched. CDR1 MDHEN and CDR2 SYDVKM come from the germline V gene. The CDR3 has 18 residues. As DNA, the CDR3 is TGTGCCAGCAGGACCTGGGACAGCCGTAATCTCTGGGACTATGGCTACACCTTC. Amino acid sequence: CASRTWDSRNLWDYGYTF.

The chain is built from TRBV2 and TRBJ2-3, with a tentative D call TRBD2 (5 bases). CDR1 SNHLY and CDR2 FYNNEI come from the germline V gene. Trimming stripped 2 bases from V and 2 bases from J, with 8 bases between. The length of the CDR3 is 14 residues. CDR3 protein: CASSETRNTDTQYF. The CDR3 coding sequence is TGTGCCAGCAGTGAAACTAGAAACACAGATACGCAGTATTTT.

V and J are TRBV27 and TRBJ2-5; weak D call: TRBD2 (6 bases). The V end was cut by 5 bases, the J end by 5 bases, with 15 bases between. Germline CDR1 is MNHEY and CDR2 is SMNVEV (reference sequence). The CDR3 has 14 amino acids. CDR3 protein: CASSRRENWETQYF. The CDR3 DNA reads as TGTGCCAGCAGTAGGCGGGAAAATTGGGAGACCCAGTACTTC.

The rearrangement joins TRBV19 to TRBJ2-5; D is undetermined. The CDR3 covers 16 residues. In germline, CDR1 is LNHDA, CDR2 SQIVND (reference sequence). Deletions cut 2 bases from V and 5 bases from J, with 18 bases between. The CDR3: CASSIMATWRRETQYF. The CDR3 coding sequence is TGTGCCAGTAGTATAATGGCGACCTGGCGGCGGGAGACCCAGTACTTC.

This clone was detected only a few times. This chain links TRBV29-1 with TRBJ2-3; 10 bases map to TRBD1. CDR3 length equals 14 residues. The V segment lost 4 bases and the J segment 4 bases; nucleotides outside the gene matches: 5. In germline, CDR1 is SQVTM, CDR2 ANQGSEA. The CDR3 bases are TGCAGCGTTGGGGGGACAGGGGTGTCAGATACGCAGTATTTT. Translation gives CSVGGTGVSDTQYF.

Concerning this clone: Within the sample, other DNA sequences also encode this same CDR3. V and J are TRBV6-5 and TRBJ2-6; possible D gene TRBD2, 5 bases. Germline loops: CDR1 MNHEY, CDR2 SVGAGI. V lost 3 bases to trimming and J lost 1 base, with 7 bases between them. The CDR3 has 15 residues. The CDR3 nucleotides are TGTGCCAGCAGTTATCAGCGGTCTGGGGCCAACGTCCTGACTTTC. It yields the protein CASSYQRSGANVLTF.

V usage is TRBV30 and J usage is TRBJ2-3; the match to TRBD2 covers 9 bases. The CDR3 contains 15 residues. V was pared by 3 bases and J by 1 base, with 5 bases of the junction left unmatched. CDR1 GTSNPN and CDR2 SVGIG come from the germline V gene (reference sequence). CDR3 nucleotide sequence: TGTGCCTGGAGCATTGGCGGGGGGGGCACAGATACGCAGTATTTT. Protein: CAWSIGGGGTDTQYF.

V gene TRBV19 combines with J gene TRBJ1-2; 7 positions match TRBD1. The trim removed 10 bases at V and 2 bases at J, leaving 7 bases unmatched. The CDR3 runs to 13 residues. The V gene's germline CDR1 is LNHDA and CDR2 SQIVND (reference sequence). The CDR3 DNA is TGTGCCATAGACAGGGATATCAACTATGGCTACACCTTC. As protein: CAIDRDINYGYTF.

The rearrangement links TRBV6-1 to TRBJ2-7; 11 nucleotides line up with TRBD2. Germline V gene lookup returns CDR1 MNHNS and CDR2 SASEGT. V trimming: 6 bases; J trimming: 5 bases; junction bases outside the gene matches: 9. The CDR3 is 15 residues long. CDR3 sequence: CASRGLLAGVDEQYF. The CDR3 DNA follows: TGTGCCAGCAGGGGACTACTAGCGGGAGTGGACGAGCAGTACTTC.

The gene calls are TRBV19 and TRBJ2-5, with D perhaps matching TRBD1 (6 bases). This CDR3 contains 14 residues. CDR1 is LNHDA, CDR2 SQIVND, per germline (reference sequence). Trimming cost V 4 bases and J 1 base, with 10 bases left between them. The CDR3 DNA sequence: TGTGCCAGTAGTACCACAGGGATCCAAGAGACCCAGTACTTC. Amino acid sequence: CASSTTGIQETQYF.

The chain recombines TRBV2 with TRBJ1-2, with no clear D. The germline V gene has CDR1 SNHLY and CDR2 FYNNEI. V was pared by 4 bases and J by 1 base, with 10 bases between. The length of the CDR3 is 14 residues. CDR3 sequence (DNA): TGTGCCAGCAGTGTTCTTAGTTTTAACTATGGCTACACCTTC. Protein product: CASSVLSFNYGYTF.

The gene calls are TRBV7-2 and TRBJ2-3, with 7 bases matching TRBD2. Germline trimming cut 5 bases from V and 3 bases from J; bases unmatched to any gene: 11. This CDR3 is 16 amino acids long. Germline CDR1 and CDR2: SGHTA and FQGNSA. The CDR3 DNA sequence: TGTGCCAGCAGCCTCCGGGACTACTTCGTAACAGATACGCAGTATTTT. Its protein product is CASSLRDYFVTDTQYF. Together with reference TRBV7-2 and TRBJ2-3, the CDR3 gives the full variable domain: GAGVSQSPSNKVTEKGKDVELRCDPISGHTALYWYRQSLGQGLEFLIYFQGNSAPDKSGLPSDRFSAERTGGSVSTLTIQRTQQEDSAVYLCASSLRDYFVTDTQYFGPGTRLTVL.

This chain uses TRBV7-2 with TRBJ1-1, with 9 positions matching TRBD1. Germline loops: CDR1 SGHTA, CDR2 FQGNSA. CDR3 length: 13 residues. J gave up 10 bases and V 5 bases, and 8 bases lay outside the gene matches. CDR3 in amino acids: CASSPGQGRGAFF. The DNA for the CDR3 is TGTGCCAGCAGCCCAGGACAGGGGCGGGGAGCTTTCTTT.

This chain links TRBV4-3 with TRBJ2-2; tentatively, D is TRBD2 (5 bases). V was shortened by 0 bases and J by 6 bases, with 8 bases between the two germline ends. The CDR3 sequence is 14 residues long. In germline, CDR1 is LGHNA, CDR2 YSLEER. CDR3 protein: CASSQDRGSGELFF. CDR3 DNA: TGCGCCAGCAGCCAAGATCGGGGTTCCGGGGAGCTGTTTTTT.

This chain joins TRBV2 and TRBJ1-6; D call uncertain. CDR1 SNHLY and CDR2 FYNNEI come from the germline V gene. Deletions cut 2 bases from V and 10 bases from J, with 12 bases between. The CDR3 contains 14 residues. CDR3 sequence reads: CASSESPGGSPLHF. DNA for the CDR3: TGTGCCAGCAGTGAAAGTCCAGGAGGGTCACCCCTCCACTTT.

This sequence joins TRBV2 and TRBJ1-5, with D possibly matching TRBD1 (6 bases). This CDR3 has 12 residues. Germline V gives CDR1 SNHLY, CDR2 FYNNEI. V lost 9 bases and J 7 bases, leaving 13 bases between the germline ends. The CDR3 DNA reads TGTGCCAGTAACAGGGCAGGACAGCCCCAGCATTTT. Translated: CASNRAGQPQHF.

The genes are TRBV23-1 and TRBJ2-1; D not certain. TRBV23-1 is marked as an open reading frame, function uncertain. CDR3 length: 14 residues. V was pared by 0 bases and J by 5 bases, with 8 bases between. CDR3 loop: CASSQSLRNNEQFF. The CDR3 bases are TGCGCCAGCAGTCAATCGTTGAGGAACAATGAGCAGTTCTTC.

The CDR3, as DNA: TGTGCCAGCAGACATACGAAAGGGGGACAGGGGATGAATGAGCAGTTCTTC. It is translated as CASRHTKGGQGMNEQFF. The V call is TRBV7-9, the J call TRBJ2-1; 10 positions agree with TRBD1. Germline V CDR1 and CDR2: SEHNR, FQNEAQ (reference sequence). With V trimmed by 6 bases and J by 7 bases, 15 bases remained unmatched. The CDR3 is 17 amino acids.

V is TRBV5-6 and J is TRBJ2-3; TRBD2 matches 7 bases. Germline values: CDR1 SGHDT, CDR2 YYEEEE. The CDR3 has 14 amino acids. The V segment lost 4 bases and the J segment 6 bases; nucleotides outside the gene matches: 8. The CDR3 DNA follows: TGTGCCAGCAGCGCTGCGGGAGTTGTGGATACGCAGTATTTT. The encoded protein is CASSAAGVVDTQYF.